The subject of this entry is one TCR beta chain. Its antigen remains unknown. This likely comes from a read error, as the CDR3 has no conserved phenylalanine or tryptophan at its end. Germline DNA was also extracted, with blood RNA taken from unsorted whole blood. The data are from a study of tumor-infiltrating lymphocytes in primary liver carcinoma. Study results and limitations: Tumors and blood were compared for top-250-clone fraction, and tumors had the significantly higher value (p = 0.039). Less overlap was seen in tumor-adjacent and tumor-blood pairs than in tumor region pairs.

The authors made TCR beta cDNA from about 500 ng total RNA with a constant-region primer. Three rounds of nested multiplex PCR with slightly modified ARM-PCR produced TCR beta libraries. TCRdb re-called the multiplex PCR reads with MiXCR, one entry per CDR3 protein. The data hold some 190,000 distinct CDR3 sequences, with 50% to 75% observed a single time. This sequence was found in a man aged 35 to 55 with primary liver carcinoma and hepatitis B virus infection. The source material was peripheral blood.

CDR3 protein: CSVGPGGAAKNIQYL. The CDR3 DNA is TGCAGCGTTGGGCCCGGGGGCGCCGCCAAAAACATTCAGTACCTC. V is TRBV29-1 and J is TRBJ2-4; D is perhaps TRBD1 or TRBD2 (6 bases each). Deletions cut 4 bases from V and 1 base from J, with 14 bases between. The CDR3 loop spans 15 amino acids. CDR1 is SQVTM, CDR2 ANQGSEA, per germline.